This T cell receptor beta chain was captured by sequencing in a study of prognosis after radiotherapy for stage I lung cancer. Two-round multiplex PCR on genomic DNA was the method by which TCR beta CDR3 was amplified. First-round PCR amplification was performed with primers specific to each TRBV and TRBJ gene. TCRdb itself ran the multiplex PCR reads through MiXCR, one entry per CDR3 protein. The table includes 20,000 or so distinct CDR3 sequences, 43% detected once. The CDR3 is 15 residues long. The germline CDR1 and CDR2 sequences are SNHLY and FYNNEI. This material consisted of PBMCs, taken before or after stereotactic body radiation therapy (not recorded which). This receptor was obtained from a donor of 50 years or more with non-small cell lung cancer. The J gene is TRBJ1-6, the V gene TRBV2; 9 positions match TRBD1. CDR3 coding DNA: TGTGCAAGAGGTTCCCCCGGGACAGGGCGTATGGCCCTCCACTTT. It is translated as CARGSPGTGRMALHF.